Listed below are T cell receptor beta chains from one sample, sequenced in a study of cytomegalovirus exposure and HLA in healthy donors. Profiling relied on immunoSEQ multiplex PCR, and the TCRdb table lists in-frame clones only, not all of them. Among about 120,000 clones listed, less than 90% were seen once. Sequences were obtained from PBMCs. These TCRs come from a man between 18 and 29 years old in good health and CMV-seropositive. CDR3s include the opening cysteine and the closing phenylalanine or tryptophan. D genes are given only for firm matches.

>.|TRBV21-1
CASSKEGWAVEAFF
>TRBD2|TRBV6-5
CASSYDAGGSTDTQYF
>.|TRBV5-1
CASSTGEGQETQYF
>.|TRBV7-9
CASSLSTGNEKLFF
>.|TRBV19
CASSIGSGWHSPLHF
>.|TRBV6-6
CASSSTGEASYEQYF
>TRBD2|TRBV19
CASSMGRGGTEQYF
>TRBD1|TRBV25-1
CASSPRGQGKVEAFF
>TRBD2|TRBV5-1
CASSLLAGGKQETQYF
>TRBD2|TRBV27
CASSFTGLAGGELFF
>TRBD2|TRBV7-9
CASSPPRTSGEQFF
>.|TRBV19
CASSRSLNTEAFF
>.|TRBV29-1
CSVEGMQGQETQYF
>.|TRBV19
CASSILGSEPQHF
>.|TRBV9
CASSDSSSYNEQFF
>.|TRBV18
CASSPPSSNEQFF
>.|TRBV6-1
CASSEAHEMNTEAFF
>.|TRBV11-2
CASSRLNEKLFF
>.|TRBV13
CASRTGLNTEAFF
>TRBD1|TRBV5-6
CASSWGTGGNYGYTF
>TRBD1|TRBV19
CASRTGQGVYEQYF
>TRBD2|TRBV28
CASRIAGGSTDTQYF
>.|TRBV19
CASSTWGVTYEQYF
>TRBD1|TRBV27
CASSSGGSYEQYF
>.|TRBV30
CAWTSNSPLHF
>TRBD1|TRBV2
CASTIMTGINEQFF
>TRBD1|TRBV10-1
CASSDPTGGYGYTF
>.|TRBV2
CASSDLVGDYEQYF
>.|TRBV19
CASSGGLSEQYF
>TRBD2|TRBV11-2
CASSSLRAGRADTQYF
>TRBD1|TRBV9
CASSVGTGYTGELFF
>.|TRBV30
CAWGWTVQETQYF
>TRBD1|TRBV7-7
CAPCPGQGFYEQYF
>.|TRBV9
CASSVDSPGEQYF
>TRBD2|TRBV5-1
CASSETSGTGELFF
>TRBD1|TRBV5-1
CASSSETGLPYTF
>TRBD1|TRBV5-6
CASSLEQGARTDTQYF
>TRBD2|TRBV19
CASSGGSGGLNEQFF
>.|TRBV5-6
CASSFGDKNTEAFF
>.|TRBV7-9
CASSGSRLIVTNEKLFF
>.|TRBV4-1
CASRRLIDFYEQYF
>.|TRBV5-5
CASSPRGTYLNTEAFF
>TRBD1|TRBV28
CASSLRQGSHNEQFF
>.|TRBV30
CAWMNRKNTEAFF
>TRBD1|TRBV5-1
CASSFTGDQPQHF
>.|TRBV5-4
CASSLGSRDNHEQYF
>TRBD2|TRBV7-3
CASSAQSGGTSNEQFF
>.|TRBV19
CASEGDLNQPQHF
>.|TRBV6-5
CASSTRPLGPPLHF
>.|TRBV25-1
CASRSQGFSTEAFF
>.|TRBV2
CASKLALEFNEQFF
>TRBD1|TRBV28
CASRSGQGNGNQPQHF
>.|TRBV7-3
CASSLGLTNVLTF
>TRBD1|TRBV30
CAWRGQVGTGELFF
>TRBD1|TRBV2
CASSATGHYGYTF
>.|TRBV6-5
CASSLTAKGEQYF
>.|TRBV5-6
CASSYRETKNIQYF
>.|TRBV19
CASSGQITDTQYF